The TCR beta chain described here comes from a study of blood T cell repertoires in COVID-19. Study at large: COVID-19 samples, acute and convalescent, were from the United States, Italy and Spain. T cells, B-cell-depleted T cells, or PBMCs provided the cDNA or gDNA that served as material.

CDR3 length: 13 residues. Germline CDR1 reads SGHTA; CDR2 reads FQGNSA. Trimming stripped 8 bases from V and 1 base from J, with 9 bases between. Study processing details: Quantification of nucleated cells was approximated via reference gene primer amplification. Repertoires were generated with immunoSEQ multiplex PCR, while TCRdb's copy carries only in-frame clones and drops some. That table is the source of V, J and clone size, and D and trimming were worked out from the DNA. The sample holds 97,000 or so clones, roughly 82% seen once. The sequenced material came from peripheral blood. The chain carries TRBV7-2 and TRBJ2-1; D might be TRBD2 (6 bases). The clonotype comes from a human donor in a cohort sampled during active COVID-19. The CDR3 region is CASGRGSYNEQFF. The CDR3 bases are TGTGCCAGCGGGCGGGGATCCTACAATGAGCAGTTCTTC.